This T cell receptor beta chain was retrieved from a study of siplizumab effects on memory and regulatory T cells. Study-wide results and caveats: Unstimulated subset assignment was obtained for only a minor fraction of alloreactive clones.

Germline CDR1 reads SGHTA; CDR2 reads FQGTGA. V lost 4 bases to trimming and J lost 4 bases; unmatched junction nucleotides: 5. The CDR3 has 15 amino acids. Assay: immunoSEQ multiplex PCR; the TCRdb copy retains only in-frame clones and omits some. The top ten clones hold more than 10% of a sample with approximately 100,000 clones, about 93% of them seen once. As concerns this clone: What it binds is not known.

Source material: non-Treg CD4+ T cells sorted from blood. The sequence came from a human donor in good health. V gene TRBV7-3 combines with J gene TRBJ2-3, with 10 positions matching TRBD2. CDR3 bases: TGTGCCAGCAGCTCCGAGCGGGAGGGCTCAGATACGCAGTATTTT. It codes for CASSSEREGSDTQYF.